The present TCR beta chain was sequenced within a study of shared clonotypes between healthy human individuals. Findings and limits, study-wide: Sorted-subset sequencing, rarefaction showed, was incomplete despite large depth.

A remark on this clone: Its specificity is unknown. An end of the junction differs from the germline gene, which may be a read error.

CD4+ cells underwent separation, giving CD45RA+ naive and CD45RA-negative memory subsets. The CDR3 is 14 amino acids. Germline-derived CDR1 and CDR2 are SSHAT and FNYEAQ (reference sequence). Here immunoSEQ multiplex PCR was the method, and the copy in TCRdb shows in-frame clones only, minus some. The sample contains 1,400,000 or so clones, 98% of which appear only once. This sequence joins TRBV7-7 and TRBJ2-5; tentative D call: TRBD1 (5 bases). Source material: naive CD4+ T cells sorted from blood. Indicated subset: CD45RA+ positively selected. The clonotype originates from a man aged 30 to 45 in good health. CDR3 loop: CASSLGAGWETQYF. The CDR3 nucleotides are TGTGCTAGCAGCTTAGGGGCAGGGTGGGAGACCCAGTACTTC.